A selection of T cell receptor beta chains follows, all from one sample in a study of blood T cells in healthy people across ages. In TCRdb, the 5' RACE reads were re-called with MiXCR into one record per CDR3 protein. The sample has roughly 1.9 million distinct CDR3 sequences; more than 35% are singletons. The sequenced sample consisted of blood. The receptors derive from a human donor in good health. Both conserved end residues are part of each CDR3. D genes are given only for firm matches. Rows may omit the clone size; those that give it use once, few, many or a size class.

d_gene	j_gene	v_gene	abundance	CDR3nt	CDR3aa
-	TRBJ2-5	TRBV4-3	-	TGCGCCAGCAGCCCGGGTCCGGCAGGGGGGGAACCTTTCCAAGAGACCCAGTACTTC	CASSPGPAGGEPFQETQYF
TRBD2	TRBJ2-4	TRBV7-2	few	TGTGCCAGCAGCTTAATGTCCAGCGGGGATCGGGAGCAGTACTTC	CASSLMSSGDREQYF
-	TRBJ1-4	TRBV6-6	-	TGTGCCAGCAGTTACTCGGGGAGGGATAGAAAACTGTTTTTT	CASSYSGRDRKLFF
-	TRBJ2-7	TRBV5-1	few	TGCGCCAGCAGCCAACAGGTGAGCTCCTACGAGCAGTACTTC	CASSQQVSSYEQYF
-	TRBJ2-2	TRBV6-2/TRBV6-3	-	TGTGCCAGCAGTTACTCGACTAGCACCGGGGAGCTGTTTTTT	CASSYSTSTGELFF
-	TRBJ1-2	TRBV5-1	-	TGCGCCAGCAGCCCTCGGTTGGCGGAAGGCTATGGCTACACCTTC	CASSPRLAEGYGYTF
-	TRBJ2-2	TRBV7-2	-	TGTGCCAGCAGCTTAGAGGGGGTTGGGGTTGCCGGGGAGCTGTTTTTT	CASSLEGVGVAGELFF
TRBD1	TRBJ2-1	TRBV7-2	-	TGTGCCAGCAGCTCTCCGGGACAGACATTATACAATGAGCAGTTCTTC	CASSSPGQTLYNEQFF
-	TRBJ2-1	TRBV9	-	TGTGCCAGCAGCGTAGCTACAACTGCTAGCCCCAGCTCCTACAATGAGCAGTTCTTC	CASSVATTASPSSYNEQFF
TRBD2	TRBJ2-6	TRBV19	many	TGTGCCAGTGAGCGGGGGGACCCCTCTGGGGCCAACGTCCTGACTTTC	CASERGDPSGANVLTF
-	TRBJ1-2	TRBV5-1	few	TGCGCCAGCAGCTCCAGGGCAGGGGATCGCTACACCTTC	CASSSRAGDRYTF
TRBD1	TRBJ2-7	TRBV11-2	few	TGTGCCAGCAGCGGAAACGGACAGGGGTACGAGCAGTACTTC	CASSGNGQGYEQYF
-	TRBJ1-2	TRBV2	-	TGTGCCAGCAGTGGTGGGATCAACTATGGCTACACCTTC	CASSGGINYGYTF
TRBD1	TRBJ2-5	TRBV25-1	few	TGTGCCAGCACCCGAGACAGGGGAGTTTTAGAGACCCAGTACTTC	CASTRDRGVLETQYF
TRBD1	TRBJ1-2	TRBV12-3/TRBV12-4	-	TGTGCCAGCAGGGGCTTTCGCAGGGACAGGAAAGCTTATGGCTACACCTTC	CASRGFRRDRKAYGYTF
-	TRBJ2-5	TRBV29-1	-	TGCAGCGGGGGCCGACAGCCTCAAGAGACCCAGTACTTC	CSGGRQPQETQYF
TRBD1	TRBJ2-5	TRBV6-1	-	TGTGCCAGCAGTGGCCTGACAGGGGCCGGAGGGACCCAGTACTTC	CASSGLTGAGGTQYF
-	TRBJ2-3	TRBV10-3	few	TGTGCCATCAGGGCTACTAGCACAGATACGCAGTATTTT	CAIRATSTDTQYF
TRBD1	TRBJ2-1	TRBV12-3/TRBV12-4	-	TGTGCCAGCAGTTTGGGACAGGGGGCTCCGGATGAGCAGTTCTTC	CASSLGQGAPDEQFF
-	TRBJ2-1	TRBV7-2	few	TGTGCCAGCAGCCCCAGTGTGGGTACCTACAATGAGCAGTTCTTC	CASSPSVGTYNEQFF
TRBD1	TRBJ2-5	TRBV4-3	few	TGCGCCAGCAGCCAAGATCGGACAGGGAATTTTGGAGAGCAGTACTTC	CASSQDRTGNFGEQYF
TRBD2	TRBJ2-7	TRBV6-2/TRBV6-3	-	TGTGCCAGCGACGGCGGGGGGGGACCCTACGAGCAGTACTTC	CASDGGGGPYEQYF
TRBD1	TRBJ2-7	TRBV29-1	-	TGCAGCGTTGAAGCCCCCGGGACAGGGTTCTACGAGCAGTACTTC	CSVEAPGTGFYEQYF
-	TRBJ2-1	TRBV15	-	TGTGCCACCAGCAGAGTAACCGGGATTGGGAATGAGCAGTTCTTC	CATSRVTGIGNEQFF
-	TRBJ2-1	TRBV5-1	-	TGCGCCAGCAGCTTGAGCGTGGGGAATGATGAGCAGTTCTTC	CASSLSVGNDEQFF
-	TRBJ2-5	TRBV7-2	-	TGTGCCAGCAGCTTAATGGCGTTGGGCGGAGAGACCCAGTACTTC	CASSLMALGGETQYF
-	TRBJ2-4	TRBV9	many	TGTGCCAGCAGCCCCAGCGACAGGGAGGATTGGGACATTCAGTACTTC	CASSPSDREDWDIQYF
TRBD2	TRBJ2-5	TRBV20-1	many	TGCAGTGCGCCTCGACTAGCGGGGGGAGGAGAGACCCAGTACTTC	CSAPRLAGGGETQYF
-	TRBJ2-7	TRBV14	once	TGTGCCGGCAGCCAAGTTCGGTACGAGCAGTACTTC	CAGSQVRYEQYF